This T cell receptor beta chain was sequenced during a study of lymphopenia after photon versus proton radiotherapy. Notes on the study in general: Survival link was tested only in deceased patients; proton benefit remains a possibility.

Remarks on this clone: The antigen is unknown.

The assay was immunoSEQ multiplex PCR, and TCRdb's table has in-frame clones only and misses some. Of some 41,000 clones detected, 70% to 90% appear once; the ten largest clones hold 10%. The CDR3 contains 12 residues. V lost 3 bases to trimming and J lost 9 bases, with 9 bases between them. Germline CDR1 ENHRY, CDR2 SYGVKD. The rearrangement joins TRBV10-3 to TRBJ2-1; possible D gene TRBD2, 5 bases. This receptor was identified in a woman in her 70s with pancreatic cancer. Some clones in this sample may be carry-over from other donors' samples. The sample consisted of peripheral blood, taken from a patient treated with proton-based radiotherapy. The DNA of the CDR3 is TGTGCCATCAGTGAACTGAGCGGTGAGCAGTTCTTC. Protein: CAISELSGEQFF.